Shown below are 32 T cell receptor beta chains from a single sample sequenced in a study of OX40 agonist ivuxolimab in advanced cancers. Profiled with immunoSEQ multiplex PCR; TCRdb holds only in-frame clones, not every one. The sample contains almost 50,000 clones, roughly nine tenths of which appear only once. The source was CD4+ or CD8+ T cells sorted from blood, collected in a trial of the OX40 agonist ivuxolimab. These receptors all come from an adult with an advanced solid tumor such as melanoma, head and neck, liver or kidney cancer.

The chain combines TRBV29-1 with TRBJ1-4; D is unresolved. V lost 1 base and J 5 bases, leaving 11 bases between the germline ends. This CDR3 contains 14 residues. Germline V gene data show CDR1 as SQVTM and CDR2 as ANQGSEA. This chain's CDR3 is CSVEGRQDNEKLFF. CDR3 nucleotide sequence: TGCAGCGTTGAAGGGCGGCAGGACAATGAAAAACTGTTTTTT.

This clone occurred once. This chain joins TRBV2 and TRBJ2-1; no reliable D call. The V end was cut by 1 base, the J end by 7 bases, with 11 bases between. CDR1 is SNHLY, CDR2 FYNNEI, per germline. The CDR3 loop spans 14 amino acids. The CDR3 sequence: CASSEEPGMNEQFF. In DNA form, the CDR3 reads TGTGCCAGCAGTGAAGAGCCTGGTATGAATGAGCAGTTCTTC. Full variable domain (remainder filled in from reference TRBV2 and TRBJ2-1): EPEVTQTPSHQVTQMGQEVILRCVPISNHLYFYWYRQILGQKVEFLVSFYNNEISEKSEIFDDQFSVERPDGSNFTLKIRSTKLEDSAMYFCASSEEPGMNEQFFGPGTRLTVL.

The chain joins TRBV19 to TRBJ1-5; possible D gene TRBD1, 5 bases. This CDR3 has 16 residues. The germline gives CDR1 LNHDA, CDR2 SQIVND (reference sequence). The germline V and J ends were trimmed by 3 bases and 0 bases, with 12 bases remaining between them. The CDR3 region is CASSMGREFSNQPQHF. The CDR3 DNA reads TGTGCCAGTAGTATGGGCAGGGAGTTTAGCAATCAGCCCCAGCATTTT.

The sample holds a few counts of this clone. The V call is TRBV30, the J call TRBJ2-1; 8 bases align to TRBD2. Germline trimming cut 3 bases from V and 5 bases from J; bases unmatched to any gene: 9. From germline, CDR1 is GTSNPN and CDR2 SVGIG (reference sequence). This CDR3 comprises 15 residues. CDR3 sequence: CAWRPGLDPHNEQFF. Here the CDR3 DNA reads TGTGCCTGGAGGCCGGGACTAGATCCTCACAATGAGCAGTTCTTC.

The CDR3 bases are TGCGCCAGCAGCCAAGGTTCAACAGGGGGCAATCAGCCCCAGCATTTT. Amino acid sequence: CASSQGSTGGNQPQHF. The V call is TRBV4-1, the J call TRBJ1-5; 7 bases map to TRBD1. Germline CDR1 MGHRA, CDR2 YSYEKL. The CDR3 has 16 amino acids. V lost 1 base to trimming and J lost 2 bases; unmatched junction nucleotides: 5.

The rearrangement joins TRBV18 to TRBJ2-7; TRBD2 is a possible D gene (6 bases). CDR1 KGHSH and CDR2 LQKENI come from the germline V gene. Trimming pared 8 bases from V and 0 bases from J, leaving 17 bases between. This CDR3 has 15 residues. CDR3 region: CASEPGTSPSYEQYF. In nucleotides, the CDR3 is TGTGCCAGCGAACCAGGGACTTCCCCCTCCTACGAGCAGTACTTC. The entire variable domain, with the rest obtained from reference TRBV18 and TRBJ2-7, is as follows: NAGVMQNPRHLVRRRGQEARLRCSPMKGHSHVYWYRQLPEEGLKFMVYLQKENIIDESGMPKERFSAEFPKEGPSILRIQQVVRGDSAAYFCASEPGTSPSYEQYFGPGTRLTVT.

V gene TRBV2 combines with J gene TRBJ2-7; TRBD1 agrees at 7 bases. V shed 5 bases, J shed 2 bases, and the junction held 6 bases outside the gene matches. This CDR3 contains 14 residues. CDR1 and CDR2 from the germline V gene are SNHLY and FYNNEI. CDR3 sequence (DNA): TGTGCCAGCAGTAGGGGGACAGTCCCCTACGAGCAGTACTTC. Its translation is CASSRGTVPYEQYF.

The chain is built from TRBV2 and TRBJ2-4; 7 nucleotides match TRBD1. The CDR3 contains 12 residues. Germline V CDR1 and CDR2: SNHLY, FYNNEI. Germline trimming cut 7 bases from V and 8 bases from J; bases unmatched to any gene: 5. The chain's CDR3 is CASKDRADIQYF. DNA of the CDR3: TGTGCCAGCAAAGACAGGGCTGACATTCAGTACTTC.

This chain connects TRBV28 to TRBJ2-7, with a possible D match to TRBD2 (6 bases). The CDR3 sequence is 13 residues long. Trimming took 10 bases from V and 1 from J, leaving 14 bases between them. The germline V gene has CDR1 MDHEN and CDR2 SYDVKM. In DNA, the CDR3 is TGTGCCAACCCGGGGGTTTGGTCCTACGAGCAGTACTTC. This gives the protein CANPGVWSYEQYF.

The CDR3 reads CASRRDYNEQFF. Written as DNA, the CDR3 is TGTGCCAGTAGGAGGGACTACAATGAGCAGTTCTTC. This chain connects TRBV19 to TRBJ2-1, with D tentatively TRBD2 (5 bases). This CDR3 is built from 12 residues. Trimming shortened V by 6 bases and J by 3 bases, and 6 bases separated the two germline ends. Germline-derived CDR1 and CDR2 are LNHDA and SQIVND (reference sequence).

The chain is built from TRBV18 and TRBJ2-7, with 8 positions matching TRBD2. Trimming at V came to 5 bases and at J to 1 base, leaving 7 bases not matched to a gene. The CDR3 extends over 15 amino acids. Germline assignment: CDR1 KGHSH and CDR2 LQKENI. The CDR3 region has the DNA TGTGCCAGCTCATCCCAAGCGGGGGATTCCTACGAGCAGTACTTC. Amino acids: CASSSQAGDSYEQYF.

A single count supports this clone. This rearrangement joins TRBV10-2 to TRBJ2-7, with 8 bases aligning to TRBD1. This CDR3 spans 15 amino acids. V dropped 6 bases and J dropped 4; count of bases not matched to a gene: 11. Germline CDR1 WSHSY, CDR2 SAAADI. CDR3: CASRNAGTGRYEQYF. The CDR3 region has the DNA TGCGCCAGCAGGAACGCCGGGACAGGACGTTACGAGCAGTACTTC.

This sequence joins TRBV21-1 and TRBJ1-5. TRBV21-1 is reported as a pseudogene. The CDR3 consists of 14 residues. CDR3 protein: CASSKGTVNQPQHF. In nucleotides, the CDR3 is TGTGCCAGCAGCAAGGGGACGGTCAATCAGCCCCAGCATTTT.

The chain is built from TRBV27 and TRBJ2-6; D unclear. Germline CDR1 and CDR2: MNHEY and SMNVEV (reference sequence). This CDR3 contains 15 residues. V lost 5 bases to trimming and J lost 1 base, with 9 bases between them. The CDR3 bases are TGTGCCAGCAGTGTGGGGTATTCTGGGGCCAACGTCCTGACTTTC. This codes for CASSVGYSGANVLTF.

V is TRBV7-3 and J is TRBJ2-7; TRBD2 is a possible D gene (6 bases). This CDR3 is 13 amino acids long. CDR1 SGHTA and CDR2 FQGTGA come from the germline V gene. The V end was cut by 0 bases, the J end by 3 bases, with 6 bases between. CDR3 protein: CASSLTSGYEQYF. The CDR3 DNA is TGTGCCAGCAGCTTAACTAGCGGCTACGAGCAGTACTTC.

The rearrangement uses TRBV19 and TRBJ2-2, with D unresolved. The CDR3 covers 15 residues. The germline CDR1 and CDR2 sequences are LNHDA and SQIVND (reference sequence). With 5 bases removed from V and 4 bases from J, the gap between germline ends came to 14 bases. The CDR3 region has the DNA TGTGCCAGTAGTCTCCCCAGGACCGGCACCGGGGAGCTGTTTTTT. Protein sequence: CASSLPRTGTGELFF.

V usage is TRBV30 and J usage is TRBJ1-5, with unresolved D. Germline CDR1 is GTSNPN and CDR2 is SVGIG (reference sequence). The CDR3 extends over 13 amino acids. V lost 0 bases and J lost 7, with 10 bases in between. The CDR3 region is CAWSVQERQPQHF. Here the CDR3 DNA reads TGTGCCTGGAGTGTACAAGAGAGGCAGCCCCAGCATTTT.

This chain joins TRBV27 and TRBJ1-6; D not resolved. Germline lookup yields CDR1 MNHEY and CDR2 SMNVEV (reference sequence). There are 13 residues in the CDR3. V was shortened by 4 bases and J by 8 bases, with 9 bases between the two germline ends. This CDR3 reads CASSYVADSPLHF. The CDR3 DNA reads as TGTGCCAGCAGTTACGTCGCAGATTCACCCCTCCACTTT.

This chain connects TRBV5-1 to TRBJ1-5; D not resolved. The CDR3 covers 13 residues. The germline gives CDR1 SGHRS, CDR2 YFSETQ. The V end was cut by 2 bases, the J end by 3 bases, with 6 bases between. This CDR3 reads CASSLDDNQPQHF. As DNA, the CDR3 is TGCGCCAGCAGCTTAGATGACAATCAGCCCCAGCATTTT. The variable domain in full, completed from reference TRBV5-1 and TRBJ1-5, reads KAGVTQTPRYLIKTRGQQVTLSCSPISGHRSVSWYQQTPGQGLQFLFEYFSETQRNKGNFPGRFSGRQFSNSRSEMNVSTLELGDSALYLCASSLDDNQPQHFGDGTRLSIL.

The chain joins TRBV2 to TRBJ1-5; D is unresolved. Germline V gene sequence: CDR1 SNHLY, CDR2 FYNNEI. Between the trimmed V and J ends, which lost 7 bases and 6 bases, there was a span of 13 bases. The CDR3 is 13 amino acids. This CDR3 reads CASKEDEGQPQHF. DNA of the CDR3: TGTGCCAGCAAGGAAGACGAGGGTCAGCCCCAGCATTTT.

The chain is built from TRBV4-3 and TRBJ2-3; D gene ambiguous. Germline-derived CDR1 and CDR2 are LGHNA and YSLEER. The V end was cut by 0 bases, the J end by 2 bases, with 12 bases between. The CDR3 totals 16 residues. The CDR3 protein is CASSQDQRGYTDTQYF. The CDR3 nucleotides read TGCGCCAGCAGCCAAGATCAACGTGGCTACACAGATACGCAGTATTTT.

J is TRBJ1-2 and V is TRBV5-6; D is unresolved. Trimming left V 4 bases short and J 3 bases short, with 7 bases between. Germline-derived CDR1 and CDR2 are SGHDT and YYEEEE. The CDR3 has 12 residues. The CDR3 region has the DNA TGTGCCAGCAGCCCTGGAGACTATGGCTACACCTTC. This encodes CASSPGDYGYTF.

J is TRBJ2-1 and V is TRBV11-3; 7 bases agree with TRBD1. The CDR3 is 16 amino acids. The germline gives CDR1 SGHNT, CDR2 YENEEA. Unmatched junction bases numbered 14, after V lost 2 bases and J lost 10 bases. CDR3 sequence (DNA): TGTGCCAGCAGCTTACGCCGGACAGGTACACAATGGGAGCAGTTCTTC. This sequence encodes CASSLRRTGTQWEQFF.

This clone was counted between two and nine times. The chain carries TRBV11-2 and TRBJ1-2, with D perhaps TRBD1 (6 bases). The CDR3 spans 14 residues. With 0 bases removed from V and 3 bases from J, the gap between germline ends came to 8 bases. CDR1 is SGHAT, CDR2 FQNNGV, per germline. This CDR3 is CASSLEQGYYGYTF. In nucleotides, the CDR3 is TGTGCCAGCAGCTTAGAACAGGGATACTATGGCTACACCTTC.

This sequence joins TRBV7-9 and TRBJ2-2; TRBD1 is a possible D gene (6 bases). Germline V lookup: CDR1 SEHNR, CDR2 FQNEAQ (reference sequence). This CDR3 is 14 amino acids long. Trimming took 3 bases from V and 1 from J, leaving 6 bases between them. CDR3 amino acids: CASSLTGNTGELFF. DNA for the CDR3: TGTGCCAGCAGCTTGACAGGGAACACCGGGGAGCTGTTTTTT.

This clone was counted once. CDR3 sequence: CASSLTGPIGLYEQYF. CDR3 sequence (DNA): TGTGCCAGCAGTTTAACCGGCCCAATCGGACTCTACGAGCAGTACTTC. V gene TRBV28 combines with J gene TRBJ2-7; D might be TRBD2 (5 bases). The V and J ends lost 2 bases and 3 bases respectively, with 17 bases between them. CDR1 and CDR2 from the germline V gene are MDHEN and SYDVKM. The CDR3 is 16 residues long.

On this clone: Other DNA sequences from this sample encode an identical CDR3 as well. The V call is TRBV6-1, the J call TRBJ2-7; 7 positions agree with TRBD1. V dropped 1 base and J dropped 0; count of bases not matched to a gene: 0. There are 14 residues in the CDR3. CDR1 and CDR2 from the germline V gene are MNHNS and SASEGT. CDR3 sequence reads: CASSEGDSSYEQYF. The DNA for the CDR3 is TGTGCCAGCAGTGAAGGGGACAGCTCCTACGAGCAGTACTTC.

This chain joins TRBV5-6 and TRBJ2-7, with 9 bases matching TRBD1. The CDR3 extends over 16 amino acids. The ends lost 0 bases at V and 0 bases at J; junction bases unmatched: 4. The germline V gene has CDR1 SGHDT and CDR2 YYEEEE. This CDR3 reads CASSLAGQGFSYEQYF. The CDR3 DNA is TGTGCCAGCAGCTTGGCCGGACAGGGGTTCTCCTACGAGCAGTACTTC.

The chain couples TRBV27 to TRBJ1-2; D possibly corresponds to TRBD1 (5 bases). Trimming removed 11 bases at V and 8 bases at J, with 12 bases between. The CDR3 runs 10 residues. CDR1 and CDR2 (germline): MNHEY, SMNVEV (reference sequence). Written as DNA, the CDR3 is TGTGCCGCGGGGGGAAGAGGCTACACCTTC. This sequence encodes CAAGGRGYTF.

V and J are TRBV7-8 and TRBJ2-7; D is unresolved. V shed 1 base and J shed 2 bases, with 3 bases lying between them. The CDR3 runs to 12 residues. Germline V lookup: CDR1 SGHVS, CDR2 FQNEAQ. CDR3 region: CASSLVPYEQYF. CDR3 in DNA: TGTGCCAGCAGCTTAGTCCCCTACGAGCAGTACTTC.

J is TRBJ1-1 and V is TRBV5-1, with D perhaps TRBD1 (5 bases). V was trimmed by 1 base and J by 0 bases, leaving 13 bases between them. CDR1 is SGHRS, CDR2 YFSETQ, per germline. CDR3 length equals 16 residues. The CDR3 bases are TGCGCCAGCAGCTTGCGGACAAACCGCATGAACACTGAAGCTTTCTTT. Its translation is CASSLRTNRMNTEAFF.

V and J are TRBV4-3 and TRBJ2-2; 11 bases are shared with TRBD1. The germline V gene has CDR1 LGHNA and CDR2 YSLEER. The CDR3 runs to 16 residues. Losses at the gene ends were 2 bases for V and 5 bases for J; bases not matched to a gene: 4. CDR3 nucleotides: TGCGCCAGCAGCCAACCGGGACAGGGGGGGACCGGGGAGCTGTTTTTT. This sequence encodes CASSQPGQGGTGELFF.